The 29 T cell receptor beta chains listed next were all sequenced from one sample in a study of blood T cells in healthy people across ages. Then a second PCR, running about 6 to 11 cycles, was carried out with a sample-barcoded 5' primer and a J-beta primer mix. TCRdb called the 5' RACE reads again in MiXCR, with one record for every CDR3 protein. The sample lists about 680,000 distinct CDR3 sequences, about 52% seen once, with 30% to 35% in the top ten. Sequenced material: blood. The receptors come from a woman aged 55-75 years in good health.

V is TRBV3-1 and J is TRBJ2-7, with D unclear. V shed 0 bases and J shed 5 bases, with 11 bases lying between them. The CDR3 contains 14 residues. CDR1 LGHDT and CDR2 YNNKEL come from the germline V gene (reference sequence). The chain's CDR3 is CASSQDRRVHEQYF. For the CDR3, the DNA is TGTGCCAGCAGCCAAGATAGAAGGGTCCACGAGCAGTACTTC.

The chain is built from TRBV20-1 and TRBJ2-3; D is possibly TRBD1 (5 bases). There are 12 residues in the CDR3. V lost 7 bases to trimming and J lost 1 base, with 9 bases between them. The germline gives CDR1 DFQATT, CDR2 SNEGSKA (reference sequence). The CDR3 region is CSGRAGTDTQYF. CDR3 coding DNA: TGCAGTGGCAGGGCAGGCACAGATACGCAGTATTTT.

This clonotype was recorded a few times. The chain carries TRBV30 and TRBJ1-2; perhaps TRBD1 as D (6 bases). The V and J ends lost 5 bases and 4 bases respectively, with 14 bases between them. The CDR3 has 13 amino acids. Germline lookup yields CDR1 GTSNPN and CDR2 SVGIG (reference sequence). CDR3 sequence (DNA): TGTGCCTGGGGCAGGGGCGCCGGCTATGGCTACACCTTC. Its protein is CAWGRGAGYGYTF.

The J gene is TRBJ2-5, the V gene TRBV24-1, with D possibly being TRBD1 (5 bases). Germline V gives CDR1 KGHDR, CDR2 SFDVKD. V gave up 7 bases and J gave up 5 bases, with 19 bases separating them. CDR3 length: 15 amino acids. CDR3 DNA sequence: TGTGCCACCAGACGTCTAGGGGCTCCCGGGGAGACCCAGTACTTC. Protein: CATRRLGAPGETQYF.

The V call is TRBV20-1, the J call TRBJ2-7; no clear D gene. Between the trimmed V and J ends, which lost 0 bases and 1 base, there was a span of 7 bases. CDR3 size: 13 residues. Germline loops: CDR1 DFQATT, CDR2 SNEGSKA (reference sequence). CDR3 in amino acids: CSARELRSYEQYF. CDR3 sequence (DNA): TGCAGTGCTAGAGAACTGCGGTCCTACGAGCAGTACTTC.

V gene TRBV27 combines with J gene TRBJ2-3; D unclear. The V end was cut by 2 bases, the J end by 6 bases, with 9 bases between. Germline loops: CDR1 MNHEY, CDR2 SMNVEV (reference sequence). CDR3 length: 13 residues. CDR3 sequence reads: CASSLPPVDTQYF. In nucleotides, the CDR3 is TGTGCCAGCAGTTTACCGCCCGTTGATACGCAGTATTTT.

This clonotype was picked up a small number of times. A clone one base away is much larger, so this may be a read error. J is TRBJ2-1 and V is TRBV4-3; D possibly corresponds to TRBD1 (6 bases). The V gene lost 1 base and the J gene lost 6 bases, with 13 bases spanning the gap. CDR3 length equals 15 residues. CDR1 and CDR2 from the germline V gene are LGHNA and YSLEER. CDR3 sequence (DNA): TGCGCCAGCAGCCAAGCAGGGGCGAGCTCCAATGAGCAGTTCTTC. This gives the protein CASSQAGASSNEQFF.

This clonotype turned up a few times. This CDR3 reads CASSLWAAETQYF. As DNA, the CDR3 is TGCGCCAGCAGCTTGTGGGCGGCAGAGACCCAGTACTTC. The gene calls are TRBV5-1 and TRBJ2-5; D unresolved. Trimming took 1 base from V and 4 from J, leaving 8 bases between them. The CDR3 runs to 13 residues. CDR1 and CDR2 from the germline V gene are SGHRS and YFSETQ.

As to this clonotype: An end of the junction does not agree with germline; a read error may underlie this. V and J are TRBV29-1 and TRBJ2-3, with TRBD2 matching over 8 bases. The CDR3 is made up of 15 amino acids. Per the germline V gene, CDR1 is SQVTM and CDR2 is ANQGSEA. This CDR3 is CSVERTSSGTGTQYF. DNA for the CDR3: TGCAGCGTTGAAAGGACTAGCTCTGGCACAGGTACGCAGTATTTT.

With respect to this clonotype: With a much larger clone just one base away, this may be a read error. The rearrangement joins TRBV6-2 or TRBV6-3 to TRBJ2-6, with D unresolved. The CDR3 contains 15 residues. Germline V gene lookup returns CDR1 MNHEY and CDR2 SVGEGT. The V end was cut by 2 bases, the J end by 4 bases, with 9 bases between. CDR3 amino acids: CASSYSIWGANVLTF. DNA of the CDR3: TGTGCCAGCAGTTACAGCATTTGGGGGGCCAACGTCCTGACTTTC.

This clonotype was counted between two and nine times. The rearrangement uses TRBV29-1 and TRBJ2-3, with 7 bases lining up with TRBD2. The CDR3 is made up of 14 amino acids. V was pared by 6 bases and J by 6 bases, with 12 bases of the junction left unmatched. Germline loops: CDR1 SQVTM, CDR2 ANQGSEA. The CDR3 DNA sequence: TGCAGCGTCGCAATCGGCGGGAGAGGGGATACGCAGTATTTT. Protein product: CSVAIGGRGDTQYF.

The chain employs TRBV7-2 and TRBJ2-6; D possibly corresponds to TRBD2 (6 bases). The CDR3 consists of 20 residues. Looked up from germline, CDR1 is SGHTA and CDR2 is FQGNSA. Trimming took off 4 bases at V and 0 bases at J, with 22 bases between the two ends. This chain's CDR3 is CASSSWVISGFSSGANVLTF. Written as DNA, the CDR3 is TGTGCCAGCAGCTCCTGGGTGATTAGCGGTTTCAGCTCTGGGGCCAACGTCCTGACTTTC.

This clonotype was found once. This rearrangement joins TRBV30 to TRBJ2-7, with TRBD1 as a possible D gene (6 bases). Germline CDR1 and CDR2: GTSNPN and SVGIG (reference sequence). The CDR3 covers 15 residues. V was shortened by 3 bases and J by 3 bases, with 18 bases between the two germline ends. The CDR3 sequence: CAWSRGAGQYYEQYF. In DNA, the CDR3 is TGTGCCTGGAGCCGGGGAGCTGGACAGTACTACGAGCAGTACTTC.

This chain uses TRBV20-1 with TRBJ2-5; the D gene is possibly TRBD1 (5 bases). Trimming left V 6 bases short and J 2 bases short, with 16 bases between. CDR3 length equals 14 residues. Germline V lookup: CDR1 DFQATT, CDR2 SNEGSKA (reference sequence). The CDR3 protein is CSASGATLQETQYF. The CDR3 nucleotides are TGCAGTGCAAGTGGGGCTACCCTGCAAGAGACCCAGTACTTC.

The chain couples TRBV29-1 to TRBJ2-7; D not resolved. The CDR3 is made up of 14 amino acids. With 3 bases removed from V and 2 bases from J, the gap between germline ends came to 14 bases. Per germline, CDR1 SQVTM and CDR2 ANQGSEA. In DNA form, the CDR3 reads TGCAGCGTTGATGGCCATGACGGAACCTACGAGCAGTACTTC. It specifies CSVDGHDGTYEQYF.

This chain links TRBV6-1 with TRBJ2-4, with 15 bases that match TRBD2. The J call may be wrong; the DNA end is better matched by TRBJ2-7. From germline, CDR1 is MNHNS and CDR2 SASEGT. The CDR3 extends over 18 amino acids. The DNA for the CDR3 is TGTGCCAGCAGACCCTTGGATGGGACTAGCGGGAGGACAGGCGAGCAGTACTTC. Translation: CASRPLDGTSGRTGEQYF.

This clonotype appeared a few times. Its ends do not fully match the called genes, so a read error is possible. The CDR3 reads CANSLSGIVSGSRYEQYF. The CDR3 DNA reads as TGTGCCAACAGTTTATCAGGGATCGTTAGCGGGAGTAGGTACGAGCAGTACTTC. V usage is TRBV28 and J usage is TRBJ2-7, with TRBD2 matching over 9 bases. Germline-derived CDR1 and CDR2 are MDHEN and SYDVKM. The CDR3 spans 18 residues.

The chain couples TRBV28 to TRBJ2-5; TRBD2 agrees at 7 bases. Looked up from germline, CDR1 is MDHEN and CDR2 is SYDVKM. This CDR3 has 15 amino acids. After removal of 6 bases from V and 11 bases from J, the junction contained 18 bases not matched to a gene. This chain's CDR3 is CASSPPGGGEGEQYF. The CDR3, as DNA: TGTGCCAGCAGCCCCCCGGGGGGAGGAGAGGGAGAGCAGTACTTC.

The chain carries TRBV7-2 and TRBJ2-7; 7 nucleotides match TRBD1. The germline CDR1 and CDR2 sequences are SGHTA and FQGNSA. The CDR3 is made up of 15 amino acids. Unmatched junction bases numbered 7, after V lost 5 bases and J lost 0 bases. This chain's CDR3 is CASSRTGTASYEQYF. DNA of the CDR3: TGTGCCAGCAGCAGAACCGGGACAGCCTCCTACGAGCAGTACTTC.

The chain combines TRBV20-1 with TRBJ2-3; weak D call: TRBD2 (6 bases). Trimming cost V 6 bases and J 6 bases, with 16 bases left between them. Germline V CDR1 and CDR2: DFQATT, SNEGSKA (reference sequence). The CDR3 runs to 13 residues. This chain's CDR3 is CSAPGRGGDTQYF. DNA of the CDR3: TGCAGTGCCCCGGGGCGGGGCGGGGATACGCAGTATTTT.

The rearrangement joins TRBV12-3 or TRBV12-4 to TRBJ2-1; 7 bases fit TRBD1. The J segment lost 10 bases and the V segment lost 5 bases, leaving 8 bases of the junction unmatched. This CDR3 comprises 13 residues. The CDR3 region is CASSLDRRGEQFF. CDR3 DNA sequence: TGTGCCAGCAGTCTGGACAGGCGAGGAGAGCAGTTCTTC.

The V gene is TRBV25-1, the J gene TRBJ1-4; 9 bases align to TRBD1. Germline lookup yields CDR1 MGHDK and CDR2 SYGVNS. V shed 0 bases, J shed 5 bases, and the junction held 1 base outside the gene matches. The CDR3 contains 15 residues. The CDR3 nucleotides are TGTGCCAGCAGTGAATACGGACAGGGGAATGAAAAACTGTTTTTT. Its translation: CASSEYGQGNEKLFF.

This clonotype came up a few times. The chain is built from TRBV10-3 and TRBJ2-6; 7 bases align to TRBD1. In germline, CDR1 is ENHRY, CDR2 SYGVKD. The CDR3 is 17 residues long. Trimming cost V 8 bases and J 0 bases; bases outside gene matches: 10. In nucleotides, the CDR3 is TGTGCCATCTTGTCCGGGACAGCTTCCTCTGGGGCCAACGTCCTGACTTTC. Amino acid sequence: CAILSGTASSGANVLTF.

The V gene is TRBV20-1, the J gene TRBJ2-2; either TRBD1 or TRBD2 may fit D (5 bases each). Trimming cost V 3 bases and J 4 bases, with 9 bases left between them. This CDR3 spans 13 amino acids. Per germline, CDR1 DFQATT and CDR2 SNEGSKA (reference sequence). The CDR3 DNA sequence: TGCAGTGCTAGCTCGAGGGGCACCGGGGAGCTGTTTTTT. Encoded protein: CSASSRGTGELFF.

This chain joins TRBV6-2 or TRBV6-3 and TRBJ2-7, with TRBD1 matching 9 bases. This CDR3 spans 15 amino acids. J lost 3 bases, V lost 2 bases, and 5 bases had no gene match. The germline V gene has CDR1 MNHEY and CDR2 SVGEGT. This CDR3 reads CASSYAGTGFYEQYF. The CDR3 coding sequence is TGTGCCAGCAGTTACGCCGGGACAGGGTTCTACGAGCAGTACTTC.

Here the CDR3 DNA reads TGCAGCGTTGTAAGCGGTTTTAGCGGGAGGGCCAATGAGCAGTTCTTC. Its translation is CSVVSGFSGRANEQFF. The chain is built from TRBV29-1 and TRBJ2-1, with TRBD2 matching 11 bases. The trim removed 4 bases at V and 6 bases at J, leaving 11 bases unmatched. Germline-derived CDR1 and CDR2 are SQVTM and ANQGSEA. This CDR3 has 16 amino acids.

This clonotype has only a few counts. This chain links TRBV20-1 with TRBJ2-7; D perhaps matches TRBD2 (6 bases). Germline loops: CDR1 DFQATT, CDR2 SNEGSKA (reference sequence). The V end lost 1 base, the J end lost 3 bases, and 19 bases lay between the germline ends. The CDR3 has 16 amino acids. In DNA form, the CDR3 reads TGCAGTGCTAGAGTTTCAGAAGGGACTTCCTTCTACGAGCAGTACTTC. Translating gives CSARVSEGTSFYEQYF.

The V and J genes are TRBV20-1 and TRBJ2-7; 11 positions match TRBD2. Germline V gene lookup returns CDR1 DFQATT and CDR2 SNEGSKA (reference sequence). The trim removed 4 bases at V and 4 bases at J, leaving 6 bases unmatched. The CDR3 consists of 14 residues. CDR3 bases: TGCAGTGCTACAGCGCTAGCGGGAGGATACGAGCAGTACTTC. It encodes CSATALAGGYEQYF.

The rearrangement joins TRBV6-2 or TRBV6-3 to TRBJ2-1; 9 bases align to TRBD2. Germline V gene lookup returns CDR1 MNHEY and CDR2 SVGEGT. CDR3 length: 18 amino acids. The ends lost 6 bases at V and 4 bases at J; junction bases unmatched: 16. CDR3 protein: CASSPLRGVLAGYNEQFF. CDR3 DNA: TGTGCCAGCAGCCCTCTTCGTGGGGTACTAGCGGGTTACAATGAGCAGTTCTTC.